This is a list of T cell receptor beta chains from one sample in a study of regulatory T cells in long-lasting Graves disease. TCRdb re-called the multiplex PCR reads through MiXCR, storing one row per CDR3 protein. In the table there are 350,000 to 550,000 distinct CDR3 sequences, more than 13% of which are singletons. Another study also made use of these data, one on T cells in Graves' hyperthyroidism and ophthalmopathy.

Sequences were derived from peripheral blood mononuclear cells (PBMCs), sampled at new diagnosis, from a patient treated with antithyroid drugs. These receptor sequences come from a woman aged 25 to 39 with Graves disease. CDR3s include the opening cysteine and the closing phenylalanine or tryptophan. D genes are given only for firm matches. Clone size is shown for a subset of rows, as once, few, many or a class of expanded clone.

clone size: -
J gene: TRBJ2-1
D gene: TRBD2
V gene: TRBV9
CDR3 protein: CASSWTSGRASYNEQFF
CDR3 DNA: TGTGCCAGCAGCTGGACTAGCGGGAGGGCCTCCTACAATGAGCAGTTCTTC

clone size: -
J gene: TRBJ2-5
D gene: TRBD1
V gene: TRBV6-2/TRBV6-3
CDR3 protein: CASSERRDRARWETQCF
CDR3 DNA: TGTGCCAGCAGTGAGAGACGGGACAGGGCTCGGTGGGAGACCCAGTGCTTC

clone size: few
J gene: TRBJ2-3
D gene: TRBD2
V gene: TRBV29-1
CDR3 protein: CSVGASGMVDTQYF
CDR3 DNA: TGCAGCGTGGGCGCTAGCGGGATGGTAGATACGCAGTATTTT

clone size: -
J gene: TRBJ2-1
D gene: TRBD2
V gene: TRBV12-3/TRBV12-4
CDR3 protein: CASIPTSGRKPQFF
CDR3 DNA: TGTGCCAGCATCCCGACTAGCGGGAGGAAACCGCAGTTCTTC

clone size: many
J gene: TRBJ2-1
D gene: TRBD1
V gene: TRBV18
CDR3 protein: CASSPGQGANEQFF
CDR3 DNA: TGTGCCAGCTCACCAGGGCAGGGGGCGAATGAGCAGTTCTTC

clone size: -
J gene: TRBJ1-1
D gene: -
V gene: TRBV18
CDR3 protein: CASSPIETSNTEAFF
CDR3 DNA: TGTGCCAGCTCACCAATTGAGACATCCAACACTGAAGCTTTCTTT

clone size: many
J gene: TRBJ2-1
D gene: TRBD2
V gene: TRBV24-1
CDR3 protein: CATSDPASGTNNEQFF
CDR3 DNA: TGTGCCACCAGTGATCCGGCCAGCGGGACGAACAATGAGCAGTTCTTC

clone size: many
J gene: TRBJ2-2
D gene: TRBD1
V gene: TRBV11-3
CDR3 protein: CAAISGTEGGELFF
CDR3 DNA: TGTGCCGCTATCTCCGGGACAGAGGGCGGGGAGCTGTTTTTT

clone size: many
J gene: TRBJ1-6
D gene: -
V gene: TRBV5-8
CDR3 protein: CASSSLGGSRTPLHF
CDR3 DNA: TGTGCCAGCAGCTCGCTTGGGGGAAGTCGGACACCCCTCCACTTT

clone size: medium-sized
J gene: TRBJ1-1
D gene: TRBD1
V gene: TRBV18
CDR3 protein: CASTTGGALDTEAFF
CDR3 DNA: TGTGCCAGCACTACAGGGGGCGCATTAGACACTGAAGCTTTCTTT

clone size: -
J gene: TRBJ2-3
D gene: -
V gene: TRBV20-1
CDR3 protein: CSARDGTLGDTQYF
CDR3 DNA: TGCAGTGCTAGAGATGGGACTTTGGGGGATACGCAGTATTTT

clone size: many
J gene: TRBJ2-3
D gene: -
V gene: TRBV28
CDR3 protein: CASSLRESQYF
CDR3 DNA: TGTGCCAGCAGCCTCCGGGAATCGCAGTATTTT

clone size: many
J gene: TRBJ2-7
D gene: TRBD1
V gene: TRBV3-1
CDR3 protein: CASSGTVSSYEQYF
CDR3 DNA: TGTGCCAGCAGCGGGACAGTCAGCTCCTACGAGCAGTACTTC

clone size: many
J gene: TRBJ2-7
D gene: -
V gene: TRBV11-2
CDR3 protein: CASSLTGTPREQYF
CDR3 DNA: TGTGCCAGCAGCCTCACCGGGACTCCACGAGAGCAGTACTTC

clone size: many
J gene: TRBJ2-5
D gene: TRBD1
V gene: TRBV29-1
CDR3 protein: CSGYRGQETQYF
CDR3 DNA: TGCAGCGGCTACAGGGGACAAGAGACCCAGTACTTC

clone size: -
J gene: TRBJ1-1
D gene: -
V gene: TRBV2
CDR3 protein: CASRAQLGAGAFF
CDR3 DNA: TGTGCCAGCAGGGCCCAGTTGGGTGCGGGAGCTTTCTTT

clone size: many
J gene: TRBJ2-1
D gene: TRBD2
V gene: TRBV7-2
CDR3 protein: CASSQTSGDYNEQFF
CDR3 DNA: TGTGCCAGCAGCCAAACTAGCGGGGATTACAATGAGCAGTTCTTC

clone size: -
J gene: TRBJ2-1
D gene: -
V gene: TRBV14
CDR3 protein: CASRSASVGEQFF
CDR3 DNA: TGTGCCAGCAGGAGCGCATCAGTAGGTGAGCAGTTCTTC

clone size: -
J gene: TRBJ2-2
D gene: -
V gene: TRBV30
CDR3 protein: CAWSVQKLPGELFF
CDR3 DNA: TGTGCCTGGAGTGTACAGAAGCTCCCCGGGGAGCTGTTTTTT

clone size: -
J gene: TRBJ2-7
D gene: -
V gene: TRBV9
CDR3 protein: CASSVGSNTRTPPYEQYF
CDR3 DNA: TGTGCCAGCAGCGTAGGGTCGAACACCCGCACTCCTCCCTACGAGCAGTACTTC

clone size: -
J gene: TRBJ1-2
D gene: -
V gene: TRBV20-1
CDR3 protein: CSARDVRGINYGYTF
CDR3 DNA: TGCAGTGCTAGAGATGTCAGGGGAATTAACTATGGCTACACCTTC

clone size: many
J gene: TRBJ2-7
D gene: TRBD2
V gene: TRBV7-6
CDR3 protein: CASSSGLAGVSSYEQYF
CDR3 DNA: TGTGCCAGCAGCTCGGGACTAGCGGGGGTTAGCTCCTACGAGCAGTACTTC

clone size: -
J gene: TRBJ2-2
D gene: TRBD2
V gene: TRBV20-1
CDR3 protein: CSPGLAGDTGELFF
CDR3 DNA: TGCAGTCCCGGACTAGCGGGAGACACCGGGGAGCTGTTTTTT

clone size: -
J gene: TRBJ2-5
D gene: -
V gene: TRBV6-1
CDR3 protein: CASSHGGFQETQYF
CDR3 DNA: TGTGCCAGCAGCCACGGGGGTTTCCAAGAGACCCAGTACTTC

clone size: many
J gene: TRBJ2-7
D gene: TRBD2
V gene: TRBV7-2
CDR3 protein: CASSLPRLAVDEQYF
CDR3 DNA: TGTGCCAGCAGCTTACCCCGACTAGCTGTGGACGAGCAGTACTTC

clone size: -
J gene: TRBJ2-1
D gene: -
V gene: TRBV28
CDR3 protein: CASSLRGLPYNEQFF
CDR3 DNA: TGTGCCAGCAGTTTAAGGGGACTCCCCTACAATGAGCAGTTCTTC

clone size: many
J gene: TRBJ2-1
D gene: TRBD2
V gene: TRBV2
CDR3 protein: CASWDASGYYNEQFF
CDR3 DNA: TGTGCCAGCTGGGACGCTAGCGGATACTACAATGAGCAGTTCTTC

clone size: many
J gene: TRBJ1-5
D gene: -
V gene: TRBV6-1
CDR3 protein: CASRGRDQPQHF
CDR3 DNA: TGTGCCAGCAGGGGGAGAGATCAGCCCCAGCATTTT

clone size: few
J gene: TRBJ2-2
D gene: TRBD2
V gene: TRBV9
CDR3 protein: CASSTQLGGSGGELFF
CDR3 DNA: TGTGCCAGCAGCACACAATTGGGGGGGTCTGGCGGGGAGCTGTTTTTT

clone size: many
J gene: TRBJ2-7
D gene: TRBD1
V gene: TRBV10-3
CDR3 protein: CAIGGQPNYEQYF
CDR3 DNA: TGTGCCATCGGGGGACAGCCCAACTACGAGCAGTACTTC

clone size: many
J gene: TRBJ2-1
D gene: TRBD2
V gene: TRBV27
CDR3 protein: CASSPRLAGGHNEQFF
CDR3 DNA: TGTGCCAGCAGTCCCAGACTAGCGGGAGGGCACAATGAGCAGTTCTTC

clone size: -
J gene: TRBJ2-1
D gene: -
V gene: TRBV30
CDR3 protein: CAWSVPGSRRDNEQFF
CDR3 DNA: TGTGCCTGGAGTGTACCCGGGAGCAGAAGAGACAATGAGCAGTTCTTC

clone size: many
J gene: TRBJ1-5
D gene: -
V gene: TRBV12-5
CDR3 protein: CASAEGYNQPQHF
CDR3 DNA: TGTGCTAGTGCCGAGGGGTACAATCAGCCCCAGCATTTT